The 18 T cell receptor beta chains reported below all come from one sample, sequenced in a study of vaccination and CD4 T cells after COVID-19 (dated by TCRdb to between 2020 and 2023). No antigens are known for them. The treatment or condition label, as the study defines it: roughly 10-day PBMC culture with coronavirus spike peptide pools or control peptides (ViraFEST assay). Library construction relied on PCR. TCRdb records Illumina iSeq 100 as the sequencer. DNA from cultured CD4+ T cells was subjected to TCR sequencing with the Oncomine TCR Beta short-read assay at the Johns Hopkins FTIC core. In TCRdb, the public reads were trimmed at Q25 with fastp and aligned with MiXCR, with productive beta chains retained. A single entry per CDR3 protein holds the most common genes and DNA from its merged rows. The sample table contains over 15,000 distinct CDR3 sequences; only one count was recorded for 42% of them. 20% of the sample comes from the top ten.

Sequencing was carried out using cultured CD4+ T cells from blood. The origin of the receptors is a human donor with COVID-19.

This clonotype was seen a single time. This chain connects TRBV5-1 to TRBJ2-5; D not certain. The CDR3 is 16 residues long. The ends were cut back, 4 bases at V and 5 bases at J, with 21 bases in the middle. Germline assignment: CDR1 SGHRS and CDR2 YFSETQ. The CDR3 reads CASSPTGSPLGETQYF. In DNA form, the CDR3 reads TGCGCCAGCAGCCCGACCGGATCCCCATTGGGGGAGACCCAGTACTTC.

A few counts support this clonotype. The rearrangement links TRBV20-1 to TRBJ2-3, with TRBD2 matching 8 bases. The CDR3 is 18 amino acids. Trimming cost V 4 bases and J 6 bases; bases outside gene matches: 21. Germline CDR1 DFQATT, CDR2 SNEGSKA (reference sequence). CDR3 sequence: CSANGPESTSAVRDTQYF. Written as DNA, the CDR3 is TGCAGTGCTAACGGCCCGGAATCGACTAGCGCGGTTCGGGATACGCAGTATTTT.

This clonotype appeared a few times. The chain employs TRBV2 and TRBJ1-5; 12 nucleotides match TRBD1. With 5 bases clipped from V and 2 bases from J, the junction kept 7 bases outside the gene matches. Germline-derived CDR1 and CDR2 are SNHLY and FYNNEI. The CDR3 extends over 17 amino acids. DNA for the CDR3: TGTGCCAGCAGTTCCGGGACAGGGGGCGTCGGCAATCAGCCCCAGCATTTT. Translation gives CASSSGTGGVGNQPQHF.

This rearrangement joins TRBV12-3 or TRBV12-4 to TRBJ1-2; TRBD1 matches at 9 bases. V shed 3 bases, J shed 5 bases, and the junction held 10 bases outside the gene matches. This CDR3 contains 16 residues. CDR3 in amino acids: CASSFRGTGRGYGYTF. DNA of the CDR3: TGTGCCAGCAGTTTTCGAGGGACAGGGAGGGGTTATGGCTACACCTTC.

CDR3 DNA: TGTGCCAGCAGTTGGTCGACTAGCGGGGGGGCGGGGGATGAGCAGTTCTTC. Translating it yields CASSWSTSGGAGDEQFF. The chain couples TRBV6-2 or TRBV6-3 to TRBJ2-1; 14 positions match TRBD2. The ends lost 4 bases at V and 8 bases at J; junction bases unmatched: 10. The CDR3 runs 17 residues. Germline loops: CDR1 MNHEY, CDR2 SVGEGT.

V is TRBV27 and J is TRBJ2-7; tentatively, D is TRBD1 (6 bases). The germline V gene has CDR1 MNHEY and CDR2 SMNVEV (reference sequence). The CDR3 extends over 12 amino acids. V was shortened by 6 bases and J by 6 bases, with 12 bases between the two germline ends. This CDR3 reads CASRQGPLEQYF. DNA for the CDR3: TGTGCCAGCAGACAGGGCCCTCTCGAGCAGTACTTC.

There are a few counts of this clonotype. V usage is TRBV6-5 and J usage is TRBJ1-1; D possibly corresponds to TRBD1 (5 bases). This CDR3 has 15 residues. V was trimmed by 0 bases and J by 2 bases, leaving 10 bases between them. Germline V gives CDR1 MNHEY, CDR2 SVGAGI. Written as DNA, the CDR3 is TGTGCCAGCAGTTACTCTGCCCAGGGTAACACTGAAGCTTTCTTT. It yields the protein CASSYSAQGNTEAFF.

This clonotype was seen more than once but under ten times. The J gene is TRBJ1-5, the V gene TRBV19, with D unclear. Germline CDR1 and CDR2: LNHDA and SQIVND (reference sequence). CDR3 length: 16 residues. Trimming took 3 bases from V and 2 from J, leaving 14 bases between them. CDR3 sequence (DNA): TGTGCCAGTAGTATCGGACCGTCGGACGGCAATCAGCCCCAGCATTTT. This sequence encodes CASSIGPSDGNQPQHF.

The table lists this clonotype with a few counts. The chain employs TRBV20-1 and TRBJ2-5; weak D call: TRBD2 (5 bases). Trimming shortened V by 6 bases and J by 2 bases, and 19 bases separated the two germline ends. Per the germline V gene, CDR1 is DFQATT and CDR2 is SNEGSKA (reference sequence). The CDR3 is made up of 15 amino acids. CDR3 bases: TGCAGTGCCTCAAAACCCCTAGCTGGACAAGAGACCCAGTACTTC. It codes for CSASKPLAGQETQYF.

The J gene is TRBJ1-1, the V gene TRBV21-1; TRBD1 was called by the table and not checked on the DNA. TRBV21-1 is assigned pseudogene status. The CDR3 runs to 14 residues. CDR3 loop: CASSRQDENTEAFF. The CDR3 DNA sequence: TGTGCCAGCAGCAGACAGGATGAGAACACTGAAGCTTTCTTT.

The gene calls are TRBV5-1 and TRBJ1-1, with D perhaps matching TRBD1 (5 bases). V lost 3 bases and J lost 1, with 7 bases in between. CDR1 and CDR2 from the germline V gene are SGHRS and YFSETQ. The CDR3 totals 13 residues. CDR3 in DNA: TGCGCCAGCAGCTGGGACGGGAACACTGAAGCTTTCTTT. This encodes CASSWDGNTEAFF.

This chain uses TRBV29-1 with TRBJ2-3, with a weak D call TRBD1 (5 bases). The V and J ends lost 4 bases and 3 bases respectively, with 8 bases between them. CDR3 length: 12 residues. Germline CDR1 is SQVTM and CDR2 is ANQGSEA. The CDR3 coding sequence is TGCAGCGTTGCAGGGTCGACAGATACGCAGTATTTT. Translating it yields CSVAGSTDTQYF.

The gene calls are TRBV7-8 and TRBJ1-1, with a tentative D call TRBD1 (6 bases). The CDR3 runs to 13 residues. Trimming took 5 bases from V and 7 from J, leaving 14 bases between them. The germline V gene encodes CDR1 SGHVS and CDR2 FQNEAQ. The CDR3 DNA is TGTGCCAGCAGCGAACAGGGTTGGGGTGAAGCTTTCTTT. This translates into CASSEQGWGEAFF.

This clonotype has a handful of counts. The genes are TRBV2 and TRBJ1-5; D perhaps matches TRBD1 (6 bases). CDR3 length: 16 amino acids. The V gene lost 8 bases and the J gene lost 7 bases, with 24 bases spanning the gap. CDR1 is SNHLY, CDR2 FYNNEI, per germline. The CDR3 loop is CASGGNTATGGQPQHF. The CDR3 bases are TGTGCCAGCGGGGGCAATACAGCTACAGGTGGGCAGCCCCAGCATTTT.

The chain couples TRBV7-2 to TRBJ1-1, with D possibly TRBD1 on 5 matching bases. Germline CDR1 reads SGHTA; CDR2 reads FQGNSA. V lost 5 bases, J lost 4 bases, and 17 bases lay in between. The CDR3 length is 15 residues. The CDR3 region is CASSLTRGGITEAFF. CDR3 DNA: TGTGCCAGCAGCCTCACACGGGGGGGTATCACTGAAGCTTTCTTT.

This chain uses TRBV6-1 with TRBJ2-7; 13 bases agree with TRBD2. Trimming removed 6 bases from V and 2 bases from J; junction bases left unmatched: 4. The CDR3 contains 15 residues. Germline assignment: CDR1 MNHNS and CDR2 SASEGT. The CDR3 is CASRVTSGGAYEQYF. The CDR3 DNA reads as TGTGCCAGCAGGGTTACTAGCGGGGGGGCCTACGAGCAGTACTTC.

This clonotype was counted only a few times. The rearrangement links TRBV20-1 to TRBJ2-5, with D perhaps TRBD2 (7 bases). The V end lost 1 base, the J end lost 1 base, and 19 bases lay between the germline ends. The CDR3 runs to 17 residues. Per germline, CDR1 DFQATT and CDR2 SNEGSKA (reference sequence). The CDR3 nucleotides are TGCAGTGCTAGAGGCGGTATTGGGGGGGGCCTCCAAGAGACCCAGTACTTC. The encoded protein is CSARGGIGGGLQETQYF.

The chain recombines TRBV2 with TRBJ1-1; D call uncertain. The germline V gene encodes CDR1 SNHLY and CDR2 FYNNEI. The V gene lost 4 bases and the J gene lost 1 base, with 10 bases spanning the gap. This CDR3 region has 14 residues. CDR3 residues: CASSVLNRNTEAFF. The DNA of the CDR3 is TGTGCCAGCAGTGTTTTAAATAGGAACACTGAAGCTTTCTTT.